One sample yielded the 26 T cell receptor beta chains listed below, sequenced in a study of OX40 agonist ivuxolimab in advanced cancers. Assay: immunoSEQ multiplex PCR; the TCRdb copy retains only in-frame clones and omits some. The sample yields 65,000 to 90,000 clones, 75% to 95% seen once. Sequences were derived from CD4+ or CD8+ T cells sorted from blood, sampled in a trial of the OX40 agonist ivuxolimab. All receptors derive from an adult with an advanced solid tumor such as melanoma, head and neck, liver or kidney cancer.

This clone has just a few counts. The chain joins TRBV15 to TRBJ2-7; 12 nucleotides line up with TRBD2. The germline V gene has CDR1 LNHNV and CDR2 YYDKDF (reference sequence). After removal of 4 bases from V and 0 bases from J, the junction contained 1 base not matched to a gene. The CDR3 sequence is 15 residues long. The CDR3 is CATSKGLAGSYEQYF. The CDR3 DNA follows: TGTGCCACCAGCAAGGGACTAGCGGGCTCCTACGAGCAGTACTTC.

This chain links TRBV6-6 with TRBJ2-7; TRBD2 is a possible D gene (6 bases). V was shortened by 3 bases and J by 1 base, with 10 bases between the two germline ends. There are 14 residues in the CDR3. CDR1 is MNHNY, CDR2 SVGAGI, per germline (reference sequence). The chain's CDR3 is CASSYRAGSYEQYF. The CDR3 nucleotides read TGTGCCAGCAGTTATCGTGCGGGGTCCTACGAGCAGTACTTC.

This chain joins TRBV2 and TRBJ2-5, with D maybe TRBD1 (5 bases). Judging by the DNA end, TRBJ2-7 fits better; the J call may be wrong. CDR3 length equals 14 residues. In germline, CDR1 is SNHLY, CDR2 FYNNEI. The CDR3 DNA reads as TGTGCCAGCAGTGTACAGGACACCTCCTACGAGCAGTACTTC. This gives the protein CASSVQDTSYEQYF.

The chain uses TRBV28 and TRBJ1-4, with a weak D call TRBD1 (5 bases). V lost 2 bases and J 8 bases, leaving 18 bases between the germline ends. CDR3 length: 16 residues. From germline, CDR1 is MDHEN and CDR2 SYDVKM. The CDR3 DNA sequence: TGTGCCAGCAGTTTAGCTCTGGGACTCCGAGGGGAAAAACTGTTTTTT. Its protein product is CASSLALGLRGEKLFF.

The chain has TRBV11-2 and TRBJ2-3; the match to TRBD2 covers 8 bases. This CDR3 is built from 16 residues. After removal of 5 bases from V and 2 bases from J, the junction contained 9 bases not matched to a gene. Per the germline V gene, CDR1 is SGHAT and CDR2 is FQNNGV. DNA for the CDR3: TGTGCCAGCAGCGCCCGGCTAGCGGGCCCCACAGATACGCAGTATTTT. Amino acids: CASSARLAGPTDTQYF.

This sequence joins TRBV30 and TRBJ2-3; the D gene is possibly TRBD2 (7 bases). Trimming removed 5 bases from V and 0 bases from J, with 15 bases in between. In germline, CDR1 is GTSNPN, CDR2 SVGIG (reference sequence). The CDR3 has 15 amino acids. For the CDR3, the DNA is TGTGCCTGGTCCTTCGGGGGGCTTAGCACAGATACGCAGTATTTT. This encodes CAWSFGGLSTDTQYF.

Here the CDR3 DNA reads TGTGCCAGCAGTGGTGGACTCCAAGAGACCCAGTACTTC. This codes for CASSGGLQETQYF. The chain combines TRBV2 with TRBJ2-5; perhaps TRBD2 as D (5 bases). The germline V gene encodes CDR1 SNHLY and CDR2 FYNNEI. This CDR3 has 13 residues. V was pared by 4 bases and J by 1 base, with 7 bases between.

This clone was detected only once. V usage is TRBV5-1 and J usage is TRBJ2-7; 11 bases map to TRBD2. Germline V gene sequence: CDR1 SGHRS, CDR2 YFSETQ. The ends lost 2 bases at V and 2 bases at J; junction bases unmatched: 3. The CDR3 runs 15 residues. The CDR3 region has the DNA TGCGCCAGCAGCTTAACTAGCGGGAGTACCTACGAGCAGTACTTC. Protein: CASSLTSGSTYEQYF.

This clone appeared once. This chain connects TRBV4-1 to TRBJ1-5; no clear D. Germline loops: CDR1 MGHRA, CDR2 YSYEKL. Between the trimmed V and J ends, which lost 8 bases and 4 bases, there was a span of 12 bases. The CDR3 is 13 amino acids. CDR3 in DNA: TGCGCCAGCCGTAAGGGAGAAAATCAGCCCCAGCATTTT. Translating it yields CASRKGENQPQHF.

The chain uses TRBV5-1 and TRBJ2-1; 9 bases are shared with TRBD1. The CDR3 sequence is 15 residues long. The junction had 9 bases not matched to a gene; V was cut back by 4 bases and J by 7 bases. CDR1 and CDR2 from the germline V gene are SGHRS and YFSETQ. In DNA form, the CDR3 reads TGCGCCAGCAGCCCCGACAGGGGGTTTGGGAATGAGCAGTTCTTC. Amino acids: CASSPDRGFGNEQFF.

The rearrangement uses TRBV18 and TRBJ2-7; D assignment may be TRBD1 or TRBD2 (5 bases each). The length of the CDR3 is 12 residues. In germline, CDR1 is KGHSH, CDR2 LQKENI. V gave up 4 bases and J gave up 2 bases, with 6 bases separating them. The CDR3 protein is CASSRGTYEQYF. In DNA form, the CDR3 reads TGTGCCAGCTCACGGGGGACCTACGAGCAGTACTTC.

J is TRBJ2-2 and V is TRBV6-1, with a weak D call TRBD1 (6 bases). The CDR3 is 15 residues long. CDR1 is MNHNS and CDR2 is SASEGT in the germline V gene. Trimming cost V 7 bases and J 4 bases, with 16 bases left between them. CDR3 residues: CASKMWGLTTGELFF. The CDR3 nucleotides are TGTGCCAGCAAAATGTGGGGGCTGACCACCGGGGAGCTGTTTTTT.

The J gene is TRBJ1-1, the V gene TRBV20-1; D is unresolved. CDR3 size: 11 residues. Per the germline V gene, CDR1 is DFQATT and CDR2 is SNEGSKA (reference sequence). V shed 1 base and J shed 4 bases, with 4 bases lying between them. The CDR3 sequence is CSARGSTEAFF. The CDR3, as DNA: TGCAGTGCTAGAGGAAGCACTGAAGCTTTCTTT.

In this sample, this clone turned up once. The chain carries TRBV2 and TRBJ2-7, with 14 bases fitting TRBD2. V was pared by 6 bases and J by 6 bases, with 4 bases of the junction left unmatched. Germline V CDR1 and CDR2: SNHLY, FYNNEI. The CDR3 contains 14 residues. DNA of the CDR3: TGTGCCAGCAGGGGACTAGCGGGAGCGTTCGAGCAGTACTTC. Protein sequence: CASRGLAGAFEQYF.

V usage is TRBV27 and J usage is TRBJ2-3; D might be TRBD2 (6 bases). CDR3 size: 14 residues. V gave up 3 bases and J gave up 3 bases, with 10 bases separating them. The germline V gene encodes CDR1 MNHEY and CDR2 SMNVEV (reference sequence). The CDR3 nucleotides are TGTGCCAGCAGTTTCGGGAGTACAACAGATACGCAGTATTTT. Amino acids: CASSFGSTTDTQYF.

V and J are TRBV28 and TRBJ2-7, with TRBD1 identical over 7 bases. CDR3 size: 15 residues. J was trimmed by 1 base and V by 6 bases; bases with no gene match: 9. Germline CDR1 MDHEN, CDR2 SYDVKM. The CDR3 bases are TGTGCCAGCAGGGAACAGGGACAGCTATCCTACGAGCAGTACTTC. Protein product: CASREQGQLSYEQYF.

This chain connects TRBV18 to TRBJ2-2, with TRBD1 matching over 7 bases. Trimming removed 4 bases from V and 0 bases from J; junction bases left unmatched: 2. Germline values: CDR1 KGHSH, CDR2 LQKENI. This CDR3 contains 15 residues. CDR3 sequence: CASSLGTANTGELFF. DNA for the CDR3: TGTGCCAGCTCACTCGGGACAGCGAACACCGGGGAGCTGTTTTTT.

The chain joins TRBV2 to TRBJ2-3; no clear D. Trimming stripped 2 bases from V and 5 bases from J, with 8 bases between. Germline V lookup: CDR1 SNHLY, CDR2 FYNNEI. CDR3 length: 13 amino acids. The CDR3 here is CASSERRLDTQYF. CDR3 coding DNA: TGTGCCAGCAGTGAAAGACGGCTAGATACGCAGTATTTT.

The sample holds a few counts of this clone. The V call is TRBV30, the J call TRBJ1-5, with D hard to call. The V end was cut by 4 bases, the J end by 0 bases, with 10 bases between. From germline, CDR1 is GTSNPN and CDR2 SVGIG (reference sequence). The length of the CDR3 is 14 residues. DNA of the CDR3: TGTGCCTGGACCCCAGGTTCTAGCAATCAGCCCCAGCATTTT. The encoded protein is CAWTPGSSNQPQHF.

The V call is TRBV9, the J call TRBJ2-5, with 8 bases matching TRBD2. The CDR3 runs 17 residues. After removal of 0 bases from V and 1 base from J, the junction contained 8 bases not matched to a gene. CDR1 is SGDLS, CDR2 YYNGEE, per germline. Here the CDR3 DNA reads TGTGCCAGCAGCGTAGGGAGCGGAGCGGGAGTCCAAGAGACCCAGTACTTC. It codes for CASSVGSGAGVQETQYF.

CDR3 protein: CASSQESGRDQPQHF. DNA of the CDR3: TGTGCCAGCAGCCAAGAGTCGGGTAGGGATCAGCCCCAGCATTTT. This chain connects TRBV4-2 to TRBJ1-5; D not resolved. Trimming removed 0 bases at V and 5 bases at J, with 11 bases between. The CDR3 sequence is 15 residues long. Germline V gene sequence: CDR1 LGHNA, CDR2 YNFKEQ.

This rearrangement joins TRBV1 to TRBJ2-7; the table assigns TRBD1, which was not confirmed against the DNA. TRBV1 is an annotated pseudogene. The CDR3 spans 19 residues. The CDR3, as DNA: TGCACCAGCAGCCAACCATGTAGAGCTGGACAGGGACCCAACTACGAGCAGTACTTC. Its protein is CTSSQPCRAGQGPNYEQYF.

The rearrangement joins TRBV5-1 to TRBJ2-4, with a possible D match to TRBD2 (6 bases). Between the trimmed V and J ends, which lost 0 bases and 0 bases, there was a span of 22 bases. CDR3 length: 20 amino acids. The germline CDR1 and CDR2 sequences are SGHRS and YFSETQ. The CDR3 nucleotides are TGCGCCAGCAGCTTGGGTGTAGCTAGGGACTCGTTACTAGCCAAAAACATTCAGTACTTC. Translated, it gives CASSLGVARDSLLAKNIQYF. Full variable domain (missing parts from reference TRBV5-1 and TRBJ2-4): KAGVTQTPRYLIKTRGQQVTLSCSPISGHRSVSWYQQTPGQGLQFLFEYFSETQRNKGNFPGRFSGRQFSNSRSEMNVSTLELGDSALYLCASSLGVARDSLLAKNIQYFGAGTRLSVL.

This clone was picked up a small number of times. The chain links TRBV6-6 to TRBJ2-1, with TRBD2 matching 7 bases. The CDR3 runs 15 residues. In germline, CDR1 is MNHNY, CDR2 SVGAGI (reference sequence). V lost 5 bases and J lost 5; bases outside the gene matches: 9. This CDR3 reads CASSQGLVVHNEQFF. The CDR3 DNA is TGTGCCAGCAGTCAAGGACTAGTAGTCCACAATGAGCAGTTCTTC.

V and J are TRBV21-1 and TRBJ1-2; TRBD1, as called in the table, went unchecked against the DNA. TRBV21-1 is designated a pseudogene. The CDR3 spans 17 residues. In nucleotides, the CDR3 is TGTGCCAGCAGCGAGGCATATCCGGGACAGCGGGACTATGGCTACACCTTC. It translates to CASSEAYPGQRDYGYTF.

The CDR3 DNA sequence: TGTGCCTGGGCGGACAAGTTCAATCAGCCCCAGCATTTT. Its translation: CAWADKFNQPQHF. The chain has TRBV30 and TRBJ1-5; D may be TRBD1 (5 bases). The ends were cut back, 5 bases at V and 3 bases at J, with 11 bases in the middle. Germline V gives CDR1 GTSNPN, CDR2 SVGIG (reference sequence). This CDR3 is 13 amino acids long.